This T cell receptor (beta chain) was profiled in a study of blood T cell repertoires in COVID-19. Study-wide background: Sites in the United States, Italy and Spain provided acute and convalescent COVID-19 samples.

The table came from immunoSEQ multiplex PCR; TCRdb's copy has only in-frame clones and leaves some out. This sample has about 410,000 clones, with about nine tenths found just once. Cohorts were determined from participant-reported clinical history. The CDR3 has 18 amino acids. V shed 0 bases, J shed 0 bases, and the junction held 3 bases outside the gene matches. Germline CDR1 LGHNT, CDR2 FRNRAP. The rearrangement joins TRBV12-5 to TRBJ2-2, with 11 bases aligning to TRBD2. The specimen was PBMCs or T cells enriched from blood (not recorded which). This TCR came from a woman aged 25-40 years who had recovered from COVID-19. The CDR3 nucleotides are TGTGCTAGTGGTTTGGTACCACTAGCGGGGGCGAACACCGGGGAGCTGTTTTTT. This translates into CASGLVPLAGANTGELFF. Full variable domain (rest looked up from reference TRBV12-5 and TRBJ2-2): DARVTQTPRHKVTEMGQEVTMRCQPILGHNTVFWYRQTMMQGLELLAYFRNRAPLDDSGMPKDRFSAEMPDATLATLKIQPSEPRDSAVYFCASGLVPLAGANTGELFFGEGSRLTVL.